This TCR beta chain was sequenced in a study of shared clonotypes between healthy human individuals. CD8 cells classed as naive were CD45RO-negative and positively selected for CCR7, excluding terminally differentiated effector memory CD45RA+ cells. Sequencing used immunoSEQ multiplex PCR; TCRdb keeps in-frame clones, though not all of them. The data contain some 2 million clones, about 94% of them singletons. This CDR3 comprises 15 residues. Germline CDR1 SGDLS, CDR2 YYNGEE. Trimming removed 4 bases at V and 6 bases at J, with 16 bases between. The source material was naive CD8+ T cells sorted from blood. This sequence was found in a man between 18 and 29 years old in good health. The rearrangement links TRBV9 to TRBJ1-4, with a tentative D call TRBD1 (6 bases). In nucleotides, the CDR3 is TGTGCCAGCAGCCCATCCCCAGGGGCGGATGAAAAACTGTTTTTT. It codes for CASSPSPGADEKLFF.